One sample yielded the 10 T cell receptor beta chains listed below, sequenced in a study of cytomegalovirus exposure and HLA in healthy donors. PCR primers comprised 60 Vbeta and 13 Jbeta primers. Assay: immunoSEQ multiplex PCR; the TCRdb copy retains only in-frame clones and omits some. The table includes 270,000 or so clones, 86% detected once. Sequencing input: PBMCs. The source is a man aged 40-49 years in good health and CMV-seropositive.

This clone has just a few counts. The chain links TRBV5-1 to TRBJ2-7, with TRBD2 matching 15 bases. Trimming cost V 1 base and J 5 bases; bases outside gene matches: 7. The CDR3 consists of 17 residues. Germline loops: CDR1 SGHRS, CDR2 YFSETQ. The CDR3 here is CASSLLGTSGRPDEQYF. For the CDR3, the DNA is TGCGCCAGCAGCTTGCTCGGGACTAGCGGGAGGCCCGACGAGCAGTACTTC.

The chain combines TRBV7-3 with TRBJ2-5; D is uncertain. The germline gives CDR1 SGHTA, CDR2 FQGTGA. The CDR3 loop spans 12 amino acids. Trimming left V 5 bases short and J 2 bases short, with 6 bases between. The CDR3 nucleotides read TGTGCCAGCAGCGTTCAGCAAGAGACCCAGTACTTC. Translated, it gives CASSVQQETQYF.

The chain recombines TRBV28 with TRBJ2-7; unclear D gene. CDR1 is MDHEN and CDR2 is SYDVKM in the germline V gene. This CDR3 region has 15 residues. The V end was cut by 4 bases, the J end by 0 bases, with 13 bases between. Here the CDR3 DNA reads TGTGCCAGCAGTTCCCGCCTACAGTTCTCCTACGAGCAGTACTTC. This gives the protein CASSSRLQFSYEQYF.

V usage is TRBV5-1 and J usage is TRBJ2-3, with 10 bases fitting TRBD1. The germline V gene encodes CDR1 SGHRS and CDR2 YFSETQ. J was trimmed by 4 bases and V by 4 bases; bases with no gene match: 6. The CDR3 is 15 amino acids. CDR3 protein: CASSAGTGAPDTQYF. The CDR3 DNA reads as TGCGCCAGCAGCGCCGGGACAGGGGCACCAGATACGCAGTATTTT.

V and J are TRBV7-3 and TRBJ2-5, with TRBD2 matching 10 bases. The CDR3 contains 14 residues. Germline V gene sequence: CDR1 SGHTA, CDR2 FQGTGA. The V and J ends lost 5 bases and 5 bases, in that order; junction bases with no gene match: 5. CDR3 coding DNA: TGTGCCAGCAGCCCTAGCGGGAGCTTCGAGACCCAGTACTTC. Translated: CASSPSGSFETQYF.

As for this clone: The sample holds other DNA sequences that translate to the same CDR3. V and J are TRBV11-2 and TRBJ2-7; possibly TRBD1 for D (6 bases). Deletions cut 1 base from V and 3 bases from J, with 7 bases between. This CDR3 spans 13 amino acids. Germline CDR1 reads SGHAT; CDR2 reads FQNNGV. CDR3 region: CASSLGTDYEQYF. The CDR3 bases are TGTGCCAGCAGCTTAGGGACAGACTACGAGCAGTACTTC. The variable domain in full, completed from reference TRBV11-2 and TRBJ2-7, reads EAGVAQSPRYKIIEKRQSVAFWCNPISGHATLYWYQQILGQGPKLLIQFQNNGVVDDSQLPKDRFSAERLKGVDSTLKIQPAKLEDSAVYLCASSLGTDYEQYFGPGTRLTVT.

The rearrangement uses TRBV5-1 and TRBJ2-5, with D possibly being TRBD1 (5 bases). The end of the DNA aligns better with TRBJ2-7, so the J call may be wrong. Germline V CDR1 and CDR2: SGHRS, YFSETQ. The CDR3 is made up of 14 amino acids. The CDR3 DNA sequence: TGCGCCAGCAGCTTGGGATGGGGCACCTACGAGCAGTACTTC. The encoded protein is CASSLGWGTYEQYF.

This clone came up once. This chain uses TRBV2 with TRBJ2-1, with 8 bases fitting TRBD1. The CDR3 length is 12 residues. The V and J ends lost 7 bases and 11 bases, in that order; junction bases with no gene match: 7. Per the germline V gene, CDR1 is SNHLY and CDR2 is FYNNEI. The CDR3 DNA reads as TGTGCCAGCACCTCGACAGGGGATAAGCAGTTCTTC. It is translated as CASTSTGDKQFF.

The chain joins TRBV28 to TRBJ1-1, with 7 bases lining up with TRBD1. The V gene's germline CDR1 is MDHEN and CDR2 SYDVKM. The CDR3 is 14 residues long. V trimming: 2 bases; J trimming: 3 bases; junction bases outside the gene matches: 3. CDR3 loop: CASSLTRGDTEAFF. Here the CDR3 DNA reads TGTGCCAGCAGTTTAACCAGGGGGGACACTGAAGCTTTCTTT.

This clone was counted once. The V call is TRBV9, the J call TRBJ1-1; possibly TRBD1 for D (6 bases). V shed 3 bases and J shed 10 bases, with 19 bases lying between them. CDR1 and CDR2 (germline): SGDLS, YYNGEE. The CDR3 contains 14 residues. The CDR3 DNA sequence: TGTGCCAGCAGCGGACGGACAGTTCCAGAGCCAGCTTTCTTT. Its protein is CASSGRTVPEPAFF. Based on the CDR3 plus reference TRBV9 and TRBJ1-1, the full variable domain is DSGVTQTPKHLITATGQRVTLRCSPRSGDLSVYWYQQSLDQGLQFLIQYYNGEERAKGNILERFSAQQFPDLHSELNLSSLELGDSALYFCASSGRTVPEPAFFGQGTRLTVV.